This T cell receptor beta chain was found in a study of blood T cell repertoires in COVID-19. This clone turned up a few times. J lost 5 bases, V lost 4 bases, and 9 bases had no gene match. Germline CDR1 and CDR2: MDHEN and SYDVKM. The CDR3 loop spans 15 amino acids. Generated by immunoSEQ multiplex PCR, the TCRdb table keeps only in-frame clones and is missing some. The table includes 200,000 to 250,000 clones, around 88% detected once. The chain is built from TRBV28 and TRBJ2-7; 9 bases are shared with TRBD1. The clonotype comes from a man aged 18 to 29 with active or convalescent COVID-19. The specimen sequenced was peripheral blood. In nucleotides, the CDR3 is TGTGCCAGCAGTTCCACCGGGACAGGGTTGGACGAGCAGTACTTC. Amino acids: CASSSTGTGLDEQYF.